The TCR beta chain described here comes from a study of T-cell reconstitution after alpha-beta-depleted transplantation in children. Points from the study as a whole: Two months or so post-transplant, alpha-beta T cells reportedly derived from several hundred expanded graft clones. Once a year had passed after transplant, T-cell counts and diversity came mostly from newly produced T cells. TCRbeta diversity was high at day 60 in some patients (a result of surviving recipient T cells and thymic progenitors).

Unique molecular identifiers were incorporated into the prepared TCRbeta library. TCRdb independently ran MiXCR on the PCR reads; one entry per CDR3 protein. The table has around 440,000 distinct CDR3 sequences, roughly 10% seen once. This clonotype was detected ten times or more. The antigen remains undetermined. Germline CDR1 reads MDHEN; CDR2 reads SYDVKM. This CDR3 is 15 amino acids long. The V end lost 0 bases, the J end lost 5 bases, and 11 bases lay between the germline ends. Sequences were derived from PBMCs, sampled before TCRalphabeta/CD19-depleted stem cell transplant. The genes are TRBV28 and TRBJ2-1, with D possibly matching TRBD2 (6 bases). This sequence originates from a child aged 2-15 years with inherited bone marrow failure, due to receive a stem cell transplant. In DNA, the CDR3 is TGTGCCAGCAGTTTATGGGGCAGGGAGGACAATGAGCAGTTCTTC. It translates to CASSLWGREDNEQFF.